These 25 T cell receptor beta chains were sequenced from one sample in a study of blood T cell repertoires in COVID-19. TCRdb's copy holds only in-frame clones and misses some; the assay was immunoSEQ multiplex PCR. The data show some 350,000 clones, with approximately 90% seen just once and 1% held by the top ten. Sequenced input: PBMCs or T cells enriched from blood (not recorded which). Receptors were obtained from a man aged 18-30 years who had recovered from COVID-19.

The gene calls are TRBV9 and TRBJ1-1; TRBD1 is a possible D gene (6 bases). This CDR3 comprises 20 residues. Trimming removed 0 bases from V and 0 bases from J, with 24 bases in between. CDR1 SGDLS and CDR2 YYNGEE come from the germline V gene. As DNA, the CDR3 is TGTGCCAGCAGCGTAGGCATCGGGAGGGGGGGAGGAATAATGAACACTGAAGCTTTCTTT. Amino acid sequence: CASSVGIGRGGGIMNTEAFF. The whole variable domain, remainder taken from reference TRBV9 and TRBJ1-1, is DSGVTQTPKHLITATGQRVTLRCSPRSGDLSVYWYQQSLDQGLQFLIQYYNGEERAKGNILERFSAQQFPDLHSELNLSSLELGDSALYFCASSVGIGRGGGIMNTEAFFGQGTRLTVV.

The J gene is TRBJ1-5, the V gene TRBV27, with 8 bases that match TRBD1. CDR3 size: 16 residues. With 6 bases clipped from V and 2 bases from J, the junction kept 9 bases outside the gene matches. CDR1 and CDR2 (germline): MNHEY, SMNVEV (reference sequence). The CDR3 loop reads CASRRIQGVGNQPQHF. The CDR3 DNA reads TGTGCCAGCAGGCGTATACAGGGGGTGGGCAATCAGCCCCAGCATTTT.

The chain uses TRBV19 and TRBJ1-4, with 8 bases matching TRBD1. CDR1 and CDR2 (germline): LNHDA, SQIVND (reference sequence). This CDR3 is 14 amino acids long. V lost 4 bases and J lost 8; bases outside the gene matches: 6. The CDR3 sequence is CASSTTGTGEKLFF. The CDR3 bases are TGTGCCAGTAGTACTACTGGGACAGGAGAAAAACTGTTTTTT.

The chain joins TRBV6-5 to TRBJ2-7, with a tentative D call TRBD2 (5 bases). The CDR3 sequence is 12 residues long. V was cut by 6 bases and J by 2 bases, with 8 bases left in between. Germline CDR1 is MNHEY and CDR2 is SVGAGI. The CDR3 spells CASRRDPYEQYF. In nucleotides, the CDR3 is TGTGCCAGCAGGAGGGATCCCTACGAGCAGTACTTC.

This clone was observed a single time. This chain joins TRBV5-6 and TRBJ1-5; no clear D gene. Trimming took off 0 bases at V and 3 bases at J, with 7 bases between the two ends. The germline V gene encodes CDR1 SGHDT and CDR2 YYEEEE. There are 14 residues in the CDR3. CDR3 loop: CASSLGQYNQPQHF. In nucleotides, the CDR3 is TGTGCCAGCAGCTTGGGGCAGTACAATCAGCCCCAGCATTTT.

This clone was seen a few times. V is TRBV2 and J is TRBJ2-5, with 16 bases identical to TRBD2. Germline lookup yields CDR1 SNHLY and CDR2 FYNNEI. V lost 6 bases and J lost 4; bases outside the gene matches: 5. This CDR3 region has 16 residues. CDR3 loop: CASSQGTSGRGETQYF. The CDR3 DNA reads TGTGCCAGCAGCCAAGGGACTAGCGGGAGGGGAGAGACCCAGTACTTC.

This clone was recorded only once. The chain combines TRBV7-9 with TRBJ1-2, with 10 bases matching TRBD1. Germline lookup yields CDR1 SEHNR and CDR2 FQNEAQ (reference sequence). This CDR3 region has 15 residues. V was pared by 5 bases and J by 2 bases, with 5 bases of the junction left unmatched. CDR3 sequence: CASSSDRGRNYGYTF. As DNA, the CDR3 is TGTGCCAGCAGCAGCGACAGGGGGCGGAACTATGGCTACACCTTC.

The CDR3 is CASTEGDLYTEAFF. CDR3 bases: TGTGCCAGCACCGAAGGGGATTTATACACTGAAGCTTTCTTT. The chain couples TRBV2 to TRBJ1-1; D may be TRBD1 (5 bases). Trimming shortened V by 7 bases and J by 3 bases, and 15 bases separated the two germline ends. Per germline, CDR1 SNHLY and CDR2 FYNNEI. CDR3 length equals 14 residues.

The genes are TRBV7-9 and TRBJ1-5; 9 bases align to TRBD1. Germline CDR1 is SEHNR and CDR2 is FQNEAQ (reference sequence). CDR3 size: 14 residues. V lost 6 bases and J lost 4; bases outside the gene matches: 4. The CDR3 region is CASSRDRENQPQHF. CDR3 coding DNA: TGTGCCAGCAGTCGGGACAGGGAAAATCAGCCCCAGCATTTT.

The chain combines TRBV6-5 with TRBJ2-5; 10 positions match TRBD1. CDR1 and CDR2 from the germline V gene are MNHEY and SVGAGI. CDR3 length: 14 residues. J lost 5 bases, V lost 5 bases, and 5 bases had no gene match. The CDR3 nucleotides are TGTGCCAGCAGTCCGGGACAGGGGCGGGAGACCCAGTACTTC. Protein product: CASSPGQGRETQYF.

The CDR3 reads CASSDWASVYGYTF. Written as DNA, the CDR3 is TGTGCCAGCAGTGATTGGGCTTCGGTCTATGGCTACACCTTC. J is TRBJ1-2 and V is TRBV6-1; D gene unclear. Germline V lookup: CDR1 MNHNS, CDR2 SASEGT. The V and J ends lost 3 bases and 4 bases respectively, with 12 bases between them. This CDR3 contains 14 residues.

V usage is TRBV6-5 and J usage is TRBJ2-5, with TRBD2 identical over 8 bases. V trimming: 0 bases; J trimming: 3 bases; junction bases outside the gene matches: 3. Germline loops: CDR1 MNHEY, CDR2 SVGAGI. There are 15 residues in the CDR3. CDR3 protein: CASSYSGAGEETQYF. The CDR3 DNA reads as TGTGCCAGCAGTTACTCCGGAGCGGGGGAAGAGACCCAGTACTTC.

This clone was detected a few times. CDR3 residues: CASSTGLLGETQYF. The CDR3 coding sequence is TGTGCCAGCAGCACGGGACTCCTGGGGGAGACCCAGTACTTC. The chain couples TRBV7-2 to TRBJ2-5; TRBD2 is a possible D gene (6 bases). Germline assignment: CDR1 SGHTA and CDR2 FQGNSA. This CDR3 is 14 amino acids long. V shed 5 bases and J shed 5 bases, with 15 bases lying between them. The full variable domain, with the rest looked up from reference TRBV7-2 and TRBJ2-5, is GAGVSQSPSNKVTEKGKDVELRCDPISGHTALYWYRQSLGQGLEFLIYFQGNSAPDKSGLPSDRFSAERTGGSVSTLTIQRTQQEDSAVYLCASSTGLLGETQYFGPGTRLLVL.

V usage is TRBV5-5 and J usage is TRBJ2-3; 9 bases agree with TRBD1. The V and J ends lost 1 base and 2 bases, in that order; junction bases with no gene match: 5. CDR1 is SGHKS and CDR2 is YYEKEE in the germline V gene (reference sequence). The CDR3 contains 16 residues. This chain's CDR3 is CASSLPRDRDTDTQYF. The CDR3 DNA reads as TGTGCCAGCAGCTTGCCCCGGGACAGGGACACAGATACGCAGTATTTT.

This clone was recorded only once. The chain is built from TRBV18 and TRBJ2-7; D might be TRBD1 (6 bases). The CDR3 consists of 14 residues. Per the germline V gene, CDR1 is KGHSH and CDR2 is LQKENI. Trimming cost V 3 bases and J 4 bases, with 13 bases left between them. The DNA for the CDR3 is TGTGCCAGCTCACCTCGGACAGAGTGGTACGAGCAGTACTTC. The encoded protein is CASSPRTEWYEQYF.

The V call is TRBV21-1, the J call TRBJ1-5; the table's D call TRBD1 went unverified against the DNA. TRBV21-1 is a documented pseudogene. The CDR3 runs 15 residues. This CDR3 is CASSTGQGPNQPQHF. In nucleotides, the CDR3 is TGTGCCAGCAGCACGGGACAGGGGCCAAATCAGCCCCAGCATTTT.

The gene calls are TRBV9 and TRBJ2-3; 8 bases align to TRBD1. The CDR3 is 14 residues long. Germline V lookup: CDR1 SGDLS, CDR2 YYNGEE. V trimming: 2 bases; J trimming: 3 bases; junction bases outside the gene matches: 2. The CDR3 reads CASSVTGETDTQYF. CDR3 nucleotides: TGTGCCAGCAGCGTGACAGGGGAAACAGATACGCAGTATTTT.

The genes are TRBV7-2 and TRBJ1-6; no clear D. V dropped 1 base and J dropped 9 bases, with 4 bases sitting between them. This CDR3 comprises 12 residues. Germline assignment: CDR1 SGHTA and CDR2 FQGNSA. The CDR3 sequence is CASSLDISPLHF. CDR3 bases: TGTGCCAGCAGCTTAGACATTTCACCCCTCCACTTT.

The chain has TRBV7-9 and TRBJ2-1; no clear D. V lost 5 bases to trimming and J lost 8 bases, with 13 bases between them. CDR3 length equals 13 residues. Germline lookup yields CDR1 SEHNR and CDR2 FQNEAQ (reference sequence). This chain's CDR3 is CASSRGSGDEQFF. The CDR3 region has the DNA TGTGCCAGCAGCCGAGGCTCGGGTGATGAGCAGTTCTTC.

The chain joins TRBV15 to TRBJ1-3; D is ambiguous. The germline CDR1 and CDR2 sequences are LNHNV and YYDKDF (reference sequence). V was cut by 0 bases and J by 2 bases, with 8 bases left in between. This CDR3 is built from 15 residues. The CDR3 is CATSRDRGAGNTIYF. The CDR3 DNA is TGTGCCACCAGCAGAGATAGAGGAGCTGGAAACACCATATATTTT.

This clone is a singleton in its sample. The gene calls are TRBV6-5 and TRBJ1-5; TRBD1 agrees at 11 bases. CDR1 is MNHEY and CDR2 is SVGAGI in the germline V gene. The CDR3 covers 14 residues. The J segment lost 6 bases and the V segment lost 6 bases, leaving 4 bases of the junction unmatched. CDR3 sequence: CASRDGQGAQPQHF. The CDR3 DNA follows: TGTGCCAGCAGAGATGGACAGGGGGCTCAGCCCCAGCATTTT.

The V call is TRBV3-1 (or the pseudogene TRBV3-2), the J call TRBJ2-7; 11 bases align to TRBD2. V lost 4 bases and J lost 3; bases outside the gene matches: 5. Germline V gene lookup returns CDR1 LGHDT and CDR2 YNNKEL (reference sequence). The CDR3 loop spans 15 amino acids. DNA of the CDR3: TGTGCCAGCAGCCCGGGACTAGCGGCTAACTACGAGCAGTACTTC. This codes for CASSPGLAANYEQYF.

The chain is built from TRBV19 and TRBJ2-5, with D possibly matching TRBD2 (6 bases). Trimming pared 6 bases from V and 2 bases from J, leaving 13 bases between. Germline assignment: CDR1 LNHDA and CDR2 SQIVND (reference sequence). The CDR3 is 14 amino acids. CDR3 loop: CASRTGTSQETQYF. The CDR3 bases are TGTGCCAGTAGAACCGGGACTTCACAAGAGACCCAGTACTTC.

This clone was observed a handful of times. The CDR3 here is CASRVHGWVYEQYF. CDR3 nucleotide sequence: TGTGCCAGCCGCGTCCACGGGTGGGTCTACGAGCAGTACTTC. This chain uses TRBV2 with TRBJ2-7; D ambiguous. CDR3 length: 14 residues. Germline CDR1 reads SNHLY; CDR2 reads FYNNEI. Trimming removed 8 bases from V and 3 bases from J, with 17 bases in between. The full variable domain, in which reference TRBV2 and TRBJ2-7 provide the parts outside the CDR3, is EPEVTQTPSHQVTQMGQEVILRCVPISNHLYFYWYRQILGQKVEFLVSFYNNEISEKSEIFDDQFSVERPDGSNFTLKIRSTKLEDSAMYFCASRVHGWVYEQYFGPGTRLTVT.

The V and J genes are TRBV5-4 and TRBJ2-1; 8 positions match TRBD2. V lost 2 bases to trimming and J lost 4 bases; unmatched junction nucleotides: 11. Germline CDR1 SGHNT, CDR2 YYREEE (reference sequence). The CDR3 runs 17 residues. The CDR3 DNA follows: TGTGCCAGCAGCTTCCCCGGGGGGCGGGGGGCTTACAATGAGCAGTTCTTC. As protein: CASSFPGGRGAYNEQFF.